This entry describes one T cell receptor beta chain. This clone's antigen is unknown. No qualities accompany the bases; no much larger clone lies one base away. TCRbeta CDR3 regions were amplified from genomic DNA using the immunoSEQ Assay, a bias-controlled multiplex PCR. Per the original workflow: Within the assay, amplification of reference gene primers was used to estimate how many nucleated cells each sample contained. To quantify the absolute abundance of each unique TCRbeta CDR3 rearrangement, sequence reads were collapsed and filtered. For each sample, productive Simpson clonality was calculated as the square root of Simpson's diversity index across productive rearrangements. TCRdb obtained this table from immuneACCESS and retained in-frame rearrangements with V and J assigned. These tables miss some clones; where compared with another copy, unresolved V genes account for less than half of the shortfall, and the remainder is unexplained. V and J calls plus clone size are reproduced from that table; the DNA served to infer D and trimming. The sample profile shows roughly 160,000 clones; approximately 86% of them were found once. The ten top clones hold 6.5% to 7.5% of the sample.

These data come from a study of blood T cell repertoires in COVID-19 (dated by TCRdb to the early 2020s). Regarding the research as a whole: Collaborator samples came from the United States, Italy and Spain and covered acute and convalescent phases of COVID-19. Deeply sampled blood TCRbeta repertoires from subjects exposed to, actively infected with, or recovered from COVID-19 were included in the dataset. A freely available public database, intended as a resource for researchers studying the immune response to SARS-CoV-2, is where the repertoires were released. The material from the prospective study consisted of cDNA or gDNA derived from T cells, B-cell-depleted T cells, or PBMCs. The sample metadata nearly always contained a de-identified subject ID, COVID-19 status, age in years and sex. Samples came from the ongoing ImmuneRACE study (first 160 participants) plus 1,254 subjects from 6 global collaborators. HLA class I and class II types, where available, came from metadata supplied by the sample provider rather than from assay-based typing. The study at large found these results: Clinical and demographic metadata were provided uncurated, with the amount varying by source and participant.

One collaborating source in Seattle enrolled patients while the patients were actively infected and followed the patients over time throughout the course of disease. Collaborating institutions collected whole blood in K2EDTA tubes following their own protocols. For TCRbeta analysis, collaborators shipped samples in one of three forms: frozen whole blood, isolated PBMCs, or DNA extracted from either of those sample types. V is pared back by 7 bases and J by 1 base, with 7 bases lying between the germline termini. The CDR3 runs 12 residues from the cysteine to the phenylalanine. Only the CDR3 DNA stays, 36 bases, in frame from base 1. Via the germline V gene, CDR1 is MDHEN and CDR2 SYDVKM.

The sequenced material came from peripheral blood. This chain is built from TRBV28 and TRBJ1-2; confidence is insufficient to name the D gene. This receptor was taken from a man older than 75 with COVID-19, enrolled during active disease. DNA sequence: TGTGCCAGCATGAGCAATAACTATGGCTACACCTTC. Translated, it reads CASMSNNYGYTF.